The next 21 T cell receptor beta chains were all read from a single sample in a study of identical twins. TCRdb called the 5' RACE reads again in MiXCR, with one record for every CDR3 protein. Seen here are about 330,000 distinct CDR3 sequences, 12% observed once, and the top ten hold about 7%. This sample also belongs to another study, concerning yellow fever vaccine responses in identical twins.

Sequenced input: CD8+ T cells sorted from blood. Every receptor here comes from a woman aged 18-29 years in good health.

The chain couples TRBV11-3 to TRBJ2-5; 9 bases match TRBD2. Unmatched junction bases numbered 7, after V lost 4 bases and J lost 1 base. Germline loops: CDR1 SGHNT, CDR2 YENEEA. The CDR3 is made up of 16 amino acids. The CDR3: CASSSDATSGQETQYF. CDR3 DNA sequence: TGTGCCAGCAGCTCCGACGCGACTAGCGGCCAAGAGACCCAGTACTTC.

The V call is TRBV12-3 or TRBV12-4, the J call TRBJ2-1, with D hard to call. V was trimmed by 5 bases and J by 5 bases, leaving 7 bases between them. The CDR3 length is 12 residues. CDR3 sequence: CASSGKDNEQFF. The CDR3 region has the DNA TGTGCCAGCAGTGGGAAGGACAATGAGCAGTTCTTC.

This clonotype has a count of ten or more. The genes are TRBV7-6 and TRBJ2-7; D remains ambiguous. The CDR3 totals 13 residues. V was cut by 2 bases and J by 3 bases, with 8 bases left in between. CDR1 and CDR2 from the germline V gene are SGHVS and FNYEAQ. The CDR3 region has the DNA TGTGCCAGCAGCTTAAACAGATACTACGAGCAGTACGTC. Amino acid sequence: CASSLNRYYEQYV.

The chain couples TRBV15 to TRBJ2-7; D remains unclear. The V end was cut by 0 bases, the J end by 2 bases, with 11 bases between. CDR3 length equals 15 residues. CDR1 and CDR2 from the germline V gene are LNHNV and YYDKDF (reference sequence). This CDR3 is CATSRDPAGAYEQYF. As DNA, the CDR3 is TGTGCCACCAGCAGAGATCCGGCAGGCGCCTACGAGCAGTACTTC.

In its sample, this clonotype was seen many times. V usage is TRBV11-2 and J usage is TRBJ1-1; D gene ambiguous. The CDR3 covers 11 residues. In germline, CDR1 is SGHAT, CDR2 FQNNGV. Trimming removed 1 base at V and 7 bases at J, with 4 bases between. The CDR3 loop reads CASSLGVEAFF. Here the CDR3 DNA reads TGTGCCAGCAGCTTAGGGGTTGAAGCTTTCTTT.

This clonotype was seen ten or more times. This chain connects TRBV12-3 or TRBV12-4 to TRBJ2-7, with TRBD2 matching over 8 bases. With 8 bases clipped from V and 0 bases from J, the junction kept 12 bases outside the gene matches. The CDR3 runs 16 residues. The CDR3 DNA follows: TGTGCCAGCCTGAGCGGGAGTTTTGGGAGCTCCTACGAGCAGTACTTC. Translating it yields CASLSGSFGSSYEQYF.

This clonotype was recorded at least ten times. This chain joins TRBV7-9 and TRBJ2-3, with no clear D. V shed 4 bases and J shed 0 bases, with 5 bases lying between them. The germline gives CDR1 SEHNR, CDR2 FQNEAQ (reference sequence). The CDR3 totals 13 residues. CDR3 sequence: CASSSVSTDTQYF. The CDR3 region has the DNA TGTGCCAGCAGCTCGGTGAGCACAGATACGCAGTATTTT.

V and J are TRBV27 and TRBJ2-1; TRBD1 matches 9 bases. The V gene end was trimmed by 5 bases and the J gene end by 4 bases; junction bases not matched to a gene: 9. Germline CDR1 is MNHEY and CDR2 is SMNVEV (reference sequence). The length of the CDR3 is 16 residues. The CDR3 coding sequence is TGTGCCAGCAGTCAACAGGGGGCAGAATTGTACAATGAGCAGTTCTTC. Translating it yields CASSQQGAELYNEQFF.

The V and J genes are TRBV27 and TRBJ2-5, with 14 bases aligning to TRBD2. V shed 5 bases and J 6 bases; nucleotides not matched to a gene: 8. Germline V gene data show CDR1 as MNHEY and CDR2 as SMNVEV (reference sequence). The CDR3 runs 16 residues. CDR3 sequence: CASSLTGTSGGKTQYF. Written as DNA, the CDR3 is TGTGCCAGCAGTCTTACGGGGACTAGCGGGGGAAAGACCCAGTACTTC.

This clonotype was counted many times. The V gene is TRBV9, the J gene TRBJ1-1; possible D gene TRBD1, 5 bases. V lost 3 bases to trimming and J lost 4 bases, with 13 bases between them. Germline CDR1 SGDLS, CDR2 YYNGEE. There are 14 residues in the CDR3. The chain's CDR3 is CASSATVGTTEAFF. DNA of the CDR3: TGTGCCAGCAGCGCGACAGTAGGGACCACTGAAGCTTTCTTT.

This clonotype showed up just a few times. The chain is built from TRBV5-1 and TRBJ1-3; D may be TRBD1 (6 bases). The CDR3 is 16 residues long. V was shortened by 3 bases and J by 2 bases, with 15 bases between the two germline ends. Germline loops: CDR1 SGHRS, CDR2 YFSETQ. Written as DNA, the CDR3 is TGCGCCAGCAGCTCCCACGGGGGCTTACCTGGAAACACCATATATTTT. This translates into CASSSHGGLPGNTIYF.

There are many counts of this clonotype. The chain combines TRBV15 with TRBJ2-1; a weak D match, TRBD2 (5 bases). V lost 5 bases to trimming and J lost 7 bases, with 12 bases between them. Germline V gives CDR1 LNHNV, CDR2 YYDKDF (reference sequence). This CDR3 comprises 13 residues. The CDR3 bases are TGTGCCACCAGCGCTCCTCCGGGGAATGAGCAGTTCTTC. Translation: CATSAPPGNEQFF.

This clonotype was picked up many times. V usage is TRBV4-1 and J usage is TRBJ2-2, with 11 bases that match TRBD2. The CDR3 contains 15 residues. The ends lost 5 bases at V and 5 bases at J; junction bases unmatched: 4. Germline V CDR1 and CDR2: MGHRA, YSYEKL. The CDR3 DNA reads TGCGCCAGCAGCAAAGGGACTAGCGGAACCGGGGAGCTGTTTTTT. Amino acid sequence: CASSKGTSGTGELFF.

This clonotype was counted between two and nine times. The CDR3 protein is CARSSRMATGELFF. CDR3 sequence (DNA): TGTGCCAGAAGTAGCCGAATGGCGACCGGGGAGCTGTTTTTT. This rearrangement joins TRBV2 to TRBJ2-2; D uncertain. The CDR3 extends over 14 amino acids. Germline loops: CDR1 SNHLY, CDR2 FYNNEI. V lost 9 bases and J lost 5, with 16 bases in between.

J is TRBJ2-2 and V is TRBV27; D might be TRBD1 (6 bases). Trimming pared 5 bases from V and 4 bases from J, leaving 11 bases between. CDR1 and CDR2 from the germline V gene are MNHEY and SMNVEV (reference sequence). This CDR3 has 14 residues. The CDR3: CASSLQGSTGELFF. CDR3 DNA: TGTGCCAGCAGTCTCCAGGGGAGCACCGGGGAGCTGTTTTTT.

This clonotype was counted at least ten times. The chain is built from TRBV3-1 and TRBJ1-1, with a possible D match to TRBD1 (6 bases). The CDR3 sequence is 16 residues long. V lost 5 bases and J 4 bases, leaving 20 bases between the germline ends. Germline CDR1 and CDR2: LGHDT and YNNKEL (reference sequence). The CDR3 reads CASSLGTPDWGTEAFF. CDR3 DNA: TGTGCCAGCAGCTTAGGGACACCGGATTGGGGCACTGAAGCTTTCTTT.

The chain couples TRBV3-1 to TRBJ2-5; 9 nucleotides match TRBD1. V gave up 0 bases and J gave up 4 bases; unmatched junction bases: 3. The CDR3 has 15 residues. Per the germline V gene, CDR1 is LGHDT and CDR2 is YNNKEL (reference sequence). The CDR3 bases are TGTGCCAGCAGCCAAGACCCGGGACAGGGAGAGACCCAGTACTTC. It is translated as CASSQDPGQGETQYF.

The rearrangement links TRBV28 to TRBJ2-5, with D perhaps TRBD2 (5 bases). This CDR3 is built from 15 residues. The V end lost 6 bases, the J end lost 3 bases, and 17 bases lay between the germline ends. Germline loops: CDR1 MDHEN, CDR2 SYDVKM. The CDR3 DNA is TGTGCCAGCAGCCCCCCAGCGGATCCAAAAGAGACCCAGTACTTC. Its protein product is CASSPPADPKETQYF.

V gene TRBV12-3 or TRBV12-4 combines with J gene TRBJ2-5; either TRBD1 or TRBD2 may supply D (5 bases each). With 5 bases removed from V and 3 bases from J, the gap between germline ends came to 13 bases. There are 14 residues in the CDR3. CDR3 nucleotides: TGTGCCAGCAGTACGGGACCGCCCAAAGAGACCCAGTACTTC. It encodes CASSTGPPKETQYF.

This chain joins TRBV7-3 and TRBJ2-3; 7 nucleotides align to TRBD1. J was trimmed by 2 bases and V by 4 bases; bases with no gene match: 6. Germline V gene data show CDR1 as SGHTA and CDR2 as FQGTGA. The length of the CDR3 is 15 residues. The CDR3 sequence: CASSSMTGSTDTQYF. The CDR3 region has the DNA TGTGCCAGCAGCTCGATGACAGGGTCCACAGATACGCAGTATTTT. The variable domain in full, completed from reference TRBV7-3 and TRBJ2-3, reads GAGVSQTPSNKVTEKGKYVELRCDPISGHTALYWYRQSLGQGPEFLIYFQGTGAADDSGLPNDRFFAVRPEGSVSTLKIQRTERGDSAVYLCASSSMTGSTDTQYFGPGTRLTVL.

This clonotype was detected many times. This chain joins TRBV6-1 and TRBJ2-5, with D perhaps matching TRBD1 or TRBD2 (5 bases each). Per the germline V gene, CDR1 is MNHNS and CDR2 is SASEGT. V was pared by 4 bases and J by 5 bases, with 20 bases between. This CDR3 region has 16 residues. As DNA, the CDR3 is TGTGCCAGCAGTGGTCAAAGGGGTGGCGGGTTTGAGACCCAGTACTTC. Its protein is CASSGQRGGGFETQYF.